A selection of T cell receptor beta chains follows, all from one sample in a study of blood T cell repertoires in COVID-19. The assay was immunoSEQ multiplex PCR, and TCRdb's table has in-frame clones only and misses some. This table has about 74,000 clones, 70% to 80% appearing once. Sequencing input: peripheral blood. All receptors come from a man aged 65-85 years with active or convalescent COVID-19. Each CDR3 is given with its conserved first and last residue. D genes are given only for firm matches. The size field is filled for only some rows; it gives once, few, many or a size class.

J: TRBJ1-6
D: .
size: .
V: TRBV2
CDR3: CASSIYYNSPLHF
DNA: TGTGCCAGCTCTATCTACTATAATTCACCCCTCCACTTT

J: TRBJ1-1
D: .
size: .
V: TRBV5-4
CDR3: CASSGDGGVEAFF
DNA: TGTGCCAGCAGCGGCGACGGAGGGGTTGAAGCTTTCTTT

J: TRBJ2-2
D: .
size: once
V: TRBV6-5
CDR3: CAPQGGLTGELFF
DNA: TGTGCCCCCCAGGGGGGCCTCACCGGGGAGCTGTTTTTT

J: TRBJ1-5
D: .
size: few
V: TRBV28
CDR3: CASSVDRSYGPQHF
DNA: TGTGCCAGCAGTGTTGACAGGTCCTATGGCCCCCAGCATTTT

J: TRBJ2-7
D: .
size: few
V: TRBV3-1/TRBV3-2
CDR3: CASSQVQASYEQYF
DNA: TGTGCCAGCAGCCAAGTGCAGGCTTCCTACGAGCAGTACTTC

J: TRBJ2-7
D: TRBD1
size: few
V: TRBV7-9
CDR3: CASSSGTGSFEQYF
DNA: TGTGCCAGCAGCTCAGGGACAGGGAGTTTCGAGCAGTACTTC

J: TRBJ2-2
D: .
size: .
V: TRBV24-1
CDR3: CATRHITGELFF
DNA: TGTGCCACCAGACATATCACCGGGGAGCTGTTTTTT

J: TRBJ2-3
D: TRBD2
size: .
V: TRBV2
CDR3: CASRARSTGLAVPYF
DNA: TGTGCCAGCAGGGCTAGGAGTACTGGACTAGCGGTTCCGTATTTT

J: TRBJ1-1
D: .
size: .
V: TRBV12-3/TRBV12-4
CDR3: CASRYRVNTEAFF
DNA: TGTGCCAGCAGGTACAGGGTGAACACTGAAGCTTTCTTT

J: TRBJ1-2
D: TRBD1
size: .
V: TRBV11-2
CDR3: CASSYQGHRGGYTF
DNA: TGTGCCAGCAGCTATCAAGGCCACAGGGGTGGCTACACCTTC

J: TRBJ2-5
D: TRBD1
size: .
V: TRBV7-9
CDR3: CASSLNRGYQETQYF
DNA: TGTGCCAGCAGCTTGAACAGGGGGTACCAAGAGACCCAGTACTTC

J: TRBJ2-5
D: .
size: .
V: TRBV7-6
CDR3: CASSLGTTRETQYF
DNA: TGTGCCAGCAGCTTAGGGACTACGAGGGAGACCCAGTACTTC

J: TRBJ2-3
D: TRBD2
size: .
V: TRBV7-2
CDR3: CASSFSGGQKDTQYF
DNA: TGTGCCAGCAGCTTTAGCGGGGGGCAAAAAGATACGCAGTATTTT

J: TRBJ2-1
D: TRBD1
size: .
V: TRBV7-3
CDR3: CASSSTGTGHNEQFF
DNA: TGTGCCAGCAGCTCCACCGGGACAGGGCACAATGAGCAGTTCTTC